One sample yielded the 26 T cell receptor beta chains listed below, sequenced in a study of T cells after yellow fever vaccination. TCRdb reprocessed the 5' RACE reads with MiXCR, giving one entry per CDR3 protein. This sample yields about 69,000 distinct CDR3 sequences, of which around 5% are seen a single time; roughly 2% belongs to the top ten. The material sequenced was CD4+ T cells sorted from PBMCs, taken around 14 days after the first yellow fever vaccination. These TCRs come from a man between 18 and 35 years old who received the YFV17D yellow fever vaccine.

In this sample, this clonotype turned up many times. The chain links TRBV20-1 to TRBJ1-1; D may be TRBD1 (6 bases). Germline V CDR1 and CDR2: DFQATT, SNEGSKA (reference sequence). The CDR3 extends over 13 amino acids. The V end was cut by 3 bases, the J end by 5 bases, with 13 bases between. CDR3 residues: CSASYTGRTEAFF. The CDR3 DNA sequence: TGCAGTGCTAGCTATACAGGGCGAACTGAAGCTTTCTTT.

This clonotype has a count of ten or more. V gene TRBV7-2 combines with J gene TRBJ1-1; TRBD1 agrees at 12 bases. CDR1 and CDR2 from the germline V gene are SGHTA and FQGNSA. V lost 5 bases, J lost 4 bases, and 11 bases stayed unmatched. The CDR3 length is 17 residues. The CDR3 DNA reads as TGTGCCAGCAGCACACGACCTCCGGGACAGGGGGCCACTGAAGCTTTCTTT. Its translation is CASSTRPPGQGATEAFF.

This clonotype was seen many times. The CDR3 DNA sequence: TGTGCCAGCAGCTTTTTGGGAGCCGACCACAATGAGCAGTTCTTC. It yields the protein CASSFLGADHNEQFF. This chain links TRBV5-6 with TRBJ2-1, with D tentatively TRBD2 (5 bases). V lost 2 bases and J lost 5, with 14 bases in between. Per the germline V gene, CDR1 is SGHDT and CDR2 is YYEEEE. This CDR3 is built from 15 residues.

This clonotype has at least ten counts. This chain uses TRBV5-1 with TRBJ2-3, with D uncertain. CDR3 length: 12 residues. Trimming cost V 6 bases and J 3 bases, with 8 bases left between them. Germline V lookup: CDR1 SGHRS, CDR2 YFSETQ. Here the CDR3 DNA reads TGCGCCAGCACCTCAGTGACAGATACGCAGTATTTT. Amino acid sequence: CASTSVTDTQYF.

This clonotype occurred a few times. The chain combines TRBV4-3 with TRBJ1-2, with 8 bases matching TRBD1. CDR1 and CDR2 (germline): LGHNA, YSLEER. J lost 4 bases, V lost 1 base, and 8 bases had no gene match. CDR3 length: 16 residues. The CDR3 reads CASSQAQGAGRYGYTF. The DNA for the CDR3 is TGCGCCAGCAGCCAAGCGCAGGGGGCAGGTCGCTATGGCTACACCTTC.

The rearrangement uses TRBV7-7 and TRBJ1-4; 8 bases fit TRBD1. V was pared by 3 bases and J by 0 bases, with 6 bases of the junction left unmatched. This CDR3 region has 17 residues. CDR1 is SSHAT, CDR2 FNYEAQ, per germline (reference sequence). The CDR3 reads CASSLRQGATTNEKLFF. The CDR3 region has the DNA TGTGCCAGCAGCTTGAGGCAGGGGGCTACAACTAATGAAAAACTGTTTTTT.

There are many counts of this clonotype. This chain uses TRBV6-1 with TRBJ2-2, with 8 nucleotides matching TRBD1. The CDR3 extends over 15 amino acids. Trimming took 6 bases from V and 4 from J; bases not matched to a gene: 7. Germline-derived CDR1 and CDR2 are MNHNS and SASEGT. CDR3 coding DNA: TGTGCCAGCAGGGCCCGGACAGGGCGCACCGGGGAGCTGTTTTTT. It is translated as CASRARTGRTGELFF.

This clonotype was counted many times. V is TRBV4-2 and J is TRBJ2-5, with 9 positions matching TRBD2. J gave up 5 bases and V 1 base, and 5 bases lay outside the gene matches. Germline CDR1 reads LGHNA; CDR2 reads YNFKEQ. The length of the CDR3 is 15 residues. CDR3 coding DNA: TGTGCCAGCAGCCAAGTCCTAGCGGGGAAGGAGACCCAGTACTTC. Residues: CASSQVLAGKETQYF.

This clonotype was detected many times. The chain joins TRBV3-2 to TRBJ1-6; the table's TRBD1 call for D was not verified on the DNA. TRBV3-2 is deemed a pseudogene. The CDR3 is made up of 18 amino acids. The CDR3 loop reads CASSGGGQGHWVGSPLHF. The CDR3 nucleotides are TGTGCCTCCAGCGGTGGGGGACAGGGTCATTGGGTTGGTTCACCCCTCCACTTT.

This clonotype showed up many times. V usage is TRBV5-1 and J usage is TRBJ1-2; no reliable D call. This CDR3 region has 13 residues. The germline gives CDR1 SGHRS, CDR2 YFSETQ. Trimming took 0 bases from V and 3 from J, leaving 6 bases between them. As DNA, the CDR3 is TGCGCCAGCAGCTTGGAAGGGTACTATGGCTACACCTTC. It specifies CASSLEGYYGYTF.

This clonotype was counted at least ten times. J is TRBJ2-7 and V is TRBV2; D not certain. This CDR3 contains 12 residues. The V gene's germline CDR1 is SNHLY and CDR2 FYNNEI. V was trimmed by 2 bases and J by 6 bases, leaving 8 bases between them. In DNA form, the CDR3 reads TGTGCCAGCAGTGAAATGACTGCCGAGCAGTACTTC. It yields the protein CASSEMTAEQYF.

This clonotype was counted many times. The V and J genes are TRBV30 and TRBJ2-5; 7 bases map to TRBD1. Germline CDR1 is GTSNPN and CDR2 is SVGIG (reference sequence). With V trimmed by 6 bases and J by 5 bases, 6 bases remained unmatched. The CDR3 contains 12 residues. The CDR3 DNA sequence: TGTGCCTGCTACAGGGGATACGAGACCCAGTACTTC. It codes for CACYRGYETQYF.

In its sample, this clonotype was seen many times. The chain has TRBV7-2 and TRBJ2-3; 9 nucleotides match TRBD1. The germline gives CDR1 SGHTA, CDR2 FQGNSA. The trim removed 1 base at V and 4 bases at J, leaving 0 bases unmatched. There are 14 residues in the CDR3. CDR3 region: CASSLGQGADTQYF. The CDR3 DNA reads as TGTGCCAGCAGCTTAGGACAGGGGGCAGATACGCAGTATTTT.

Many counts were recorded for this clonotype. The chain employs TRBV4-3 and TRBJ2-1, with 7 bases matching TRBD2. The V segment lost 0 bases and the J segment 12 bases; nucleotides outside the gene matches: 5. The CDR3 sequence is 13 residues long. Germline V gene sequence: CDR1 LGHNA, CDR2 YSLEER. The CDR3: CASSQDTGGGQFF. CDR3 nucleotides: TGCGCCAGCAGCCAAGATACGGGGGGTGGGCAGTTCTTC.

This clonotype was recorded a few times. J is TRBJ2-7 and V is TRBV12-3 or TRBV12-4; D remains ambiguous. The CDR3 runs 18 residues. The V and J ends lost 6 bases and 3 bases respectively, with 27 bases between them. CDR3 bases: TGTGCCAGCAGCCCGGCCGTAGGTTCAATTCTGGGCCTCTACGAGCAGTACGTC. Its translation is CASSPAVGSILGLYEQYV.

This clonotype was seen ten or more times. This chain connects TRBV7-2 to TRBJ1-2; D ambiguous. Trimming removed 0 bases from V and 8 bases from J, with 10 bases in between. Germline loops: CDR1 SGHTA, CDR2 FQGNSA. CDR3 length equals 13 residues. CDR3 amino acids: CASSLAAGQGYTF. CDR3 nucleotide sequence: TGTGCCAGCAGCTTAGCGGCAGGTCAAGGCTACACCTTC.

This clonotype was found many times. The rearrangement links TRBV12-3 or TRBV12-4 to TRBJ2-2, with a tentative D call TRBD1 (5 bases). The germline V and J ends were trimmed by 6 bases and 5 bases, with 16 bases remaining between them. CDR3 length equals 15 residues. The CDR3 sequence: CASSNFPGNTGELFF. CDR3 coding DNA: TGTGCCAGCAGCAATTTCCCAGGGAATACCGGGGAGCTGTTTTTT.

This clonotype was seen at least ten times. The chain recombines TRBV20-1 with TRBJ2-3; 10 nucleotides line up with TRBD1. Germline-derived CDR1 and CDR2 are DFQATT and SNEGSKA (reference sequence). CDR3 length equals 15 residues. Trimming took 4 bases from V and 5 from J; bases not matched to a gene: 9. The CDR3 is CSAIPGTGVKDTQYF. CDR3 nucleotides: TGCAGTGCTATACCCGGGACAGGGGTAAAAGATACGCAGTATTTT.

Ten or more counts support this clonotype. The chain is built from TRBV2 and TRBJ2-7; D possibly uses TRBD1 or TRBD2 (5 bases each). Trimming removed 4 bases at V and 6 bases at J, with 13 bases between. Germline CDR1 SNHLY, CDR2 FYNNEI. The length of the CDR3 is 13 residues. The DNA of the CDR3 is TGTGCCAGCAGTGTGTATGAGGGGAGCGAGCAGTACGTC. It specifies CASSVYEGSEQYV.

This clonotype occurred many times. The chain joins TRBV7-2 to TRBJ2-3; D gene ambiguous. Germline-derived CDR1 and CDR2 are SGHTA and FQGNSA. V was cut by 2 bases and J by 5 bases, with 5 bases left in between. The CDR3 loop spans 12 amino acids. The DNA for the CDR3 is TGTGCCAGCAGCTTATACTTAGATACGCAGTATTTT. It codes for CASSLYLDTQYF. The variable domain in full, completed from reference TRBV7-2 and TRBJ2-3, reads GAGVSQSPSNKVTEKGKDVELRCDPISGHTALYWYRQSLGQGLEFLIYFQGNSAPDKSGLPSDRFSAERTGGSVSTLTIQRTQQEDSAVYLCASSLYLDTQYFGPGTRLTVL.

The table lists this clonotype with many counts. The rearrangement uses TRBV7-6 and TRBJ1-2, with 7 bases fitting TRBD1. CDR1 and CDR2 (germline): SGHVS, FNYEAQ. V gave up 5 bases and J gave up 6 bases; unmatched junction bases: 6. The CDR3 contains 13 residues. For the CDR3, the DNA is TGTGCCAGCAGCAATACAGGGGCCCATGGCTACACCTTC. This encodes CASSNTGAHGYTF.

This clonotype was observed a handful of times. V is TRBV5-4 and J is TRBJ2-2; TRBD1 or TRBD2 may be the D gene (5 bases each). V gave up 4 bases and J gave up 6 bases, with 16 bases separating them. In germline, CDR1 is SGHNT, CDR2 YYREEE (reference sequence). There are 15 residues in the CDR3. In DNA, the CDR3 is TGTGCCAGCAGCCTTTTACGTAAGGGACCCGGGGAGCTGTTTTTT. Its translation: CASSLLRKGPGELFF.

This clonotype was seen repeatedly, ten times or more. The V and J genes are TRBV20-1 and TRBJ2-1, with 9 positions matching TRBD2. The ends lost 0 bases at V and 9 bases at J; junction bases unmatched: 12. Germline loops: CDR1 DFQATT, CDR2 SNEGSKA (reference sequence). The CDR3 length is 16 residues. The CDR3 region is CSARDPQRGAASEQFF. The CDR3 nucleotides are TGCAGTGCTAGAGATCCCCAGCGGGGGGCTGCAAGTGAGCAGTTCTTC.

This clonotype turned up a few times. The chain links TRBV7-3 to TRBJ2-7, with TRBD2 matching 11 bases. The trim removed 4 bases at V and 12 bases at J, leaving 8 bases unmatched. The germline CDR1 and CDR2 sequences are SGHTA and FQGTGA. CDR3 length: 13 residues. CDR3 loop: CASSSGTSGQRYF. The CDR3 DNA follows: TGTGCCAGCAGCTCCGGGACTAGCGGCCAAAGGTACTTC.

This clonotype was seen ten or more times. One junction end disagrees with the germline gene, perhaps due to a read error. This chain links TRBV29-1 with TRBJ1-4; 7 bases fit TRBD1. The CDR3 length is 12 residues. Per the germline V gene, CDR1 is SQVTM and CDR2 is ANQGSEA. The DNA of the CDR3 is TGCAGCGTTGAGGATCCTTCGGGACAGACAACTTTT. Protein sequence: CSVEDPSGQTTF.

This clonotype was detected many times. The CDR3 spells CASSFSERETQYF. DNA for the CDR3: TGTGCCAGCAGCTTTAGCGAGCGGGAGACCCAGTACTTC. The rearrangement links TRBV5-4 to TRBJ2-5, with D perhaps matching TRBD2 (5 bases). V gave up 2 bases and J gave up 5 bases, with 10 bases separating them. CDR3 size: 13 residues. Germline V gene data show CDR1 as SGHNT and CDR2 as YYREEE (reference sequence). The whole variable domain, filled in from reference TRBV5-4 and TRBJ2-5, reads ETGVTQSPTHLIKTRGQQVTLRCSSQSGHNTVSWYQQALGQGPQFIFQYYREEENGRGNFPPRFSGLQFPNYSSELNVNALELDDSALYLCASSFSERETQYFGPGTRLLVL.